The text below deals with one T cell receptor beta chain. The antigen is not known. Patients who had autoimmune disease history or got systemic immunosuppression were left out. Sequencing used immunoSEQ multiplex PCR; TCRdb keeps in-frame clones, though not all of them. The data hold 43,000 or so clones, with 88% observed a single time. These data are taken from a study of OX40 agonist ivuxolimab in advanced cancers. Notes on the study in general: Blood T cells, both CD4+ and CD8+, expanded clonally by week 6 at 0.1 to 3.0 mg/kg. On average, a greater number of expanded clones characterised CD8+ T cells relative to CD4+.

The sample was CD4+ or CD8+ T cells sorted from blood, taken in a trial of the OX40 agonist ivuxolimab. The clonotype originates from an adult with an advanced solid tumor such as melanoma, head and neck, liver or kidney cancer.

The CDR3: CASSSPVAGVNEQFF. The CDR3 DNA reads TGCGCCAGCAGCTCCCCAGTAGCGGGAGTCAATGAGCAGTTCTTC. The genes are TRBV4-1 and TRBJ2-1, with 9 bases fitting TRBD2. The CDR3 contains 15 residues. V lost 5 bases to trimming and J lost 6 bases; unmatched junction nucleotides: 8. Looked up from germline, CDR1 is MGHRA and CDR2 is YSYEKL.